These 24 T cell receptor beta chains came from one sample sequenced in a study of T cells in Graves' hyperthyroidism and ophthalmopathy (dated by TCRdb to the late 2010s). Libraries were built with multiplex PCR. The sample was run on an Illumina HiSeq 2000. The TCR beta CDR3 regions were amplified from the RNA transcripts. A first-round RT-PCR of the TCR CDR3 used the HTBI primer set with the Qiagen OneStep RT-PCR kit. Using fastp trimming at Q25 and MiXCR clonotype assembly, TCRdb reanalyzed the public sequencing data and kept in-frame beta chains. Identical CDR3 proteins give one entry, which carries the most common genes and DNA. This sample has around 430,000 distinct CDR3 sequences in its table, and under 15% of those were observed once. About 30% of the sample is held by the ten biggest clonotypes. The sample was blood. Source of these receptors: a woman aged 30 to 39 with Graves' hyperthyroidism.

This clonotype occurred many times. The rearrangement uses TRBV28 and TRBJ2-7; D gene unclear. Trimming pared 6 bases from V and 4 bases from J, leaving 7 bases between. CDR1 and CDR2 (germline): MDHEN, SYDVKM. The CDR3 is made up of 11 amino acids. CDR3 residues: CASSREYEQYF. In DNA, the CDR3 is TGTGCCAGCAGCCGCGAATACGAGCAGTACTTC.

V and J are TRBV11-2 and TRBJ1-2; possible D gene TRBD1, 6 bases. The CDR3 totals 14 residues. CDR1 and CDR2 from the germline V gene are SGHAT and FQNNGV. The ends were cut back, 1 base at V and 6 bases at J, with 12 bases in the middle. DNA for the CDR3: TGTGCCAGCAGCTTAGCCTGGGCAGGGGATGGCTACACCTTC. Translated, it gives CASSLAWAGDGYTF. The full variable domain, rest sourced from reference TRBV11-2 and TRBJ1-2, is EAGVAQSPRYKIIEKRQSVAFWCNPISGHATLYWYQQILGQGPKLLIQFQNNGVVDDSQLPKDRFSAERLKGVDSTLKIQPAKLEDSAVYLCASSLAWAGDGYTFGSGTRLTVV.

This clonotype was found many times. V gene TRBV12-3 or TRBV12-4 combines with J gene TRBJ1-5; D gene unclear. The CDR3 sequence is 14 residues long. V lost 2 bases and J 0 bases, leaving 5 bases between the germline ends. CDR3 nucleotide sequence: TGTGCCAGCAGTTTATGGGATAGCAATCAGCCCCAGCATTTT. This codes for CASSLWDSNQPQHF.

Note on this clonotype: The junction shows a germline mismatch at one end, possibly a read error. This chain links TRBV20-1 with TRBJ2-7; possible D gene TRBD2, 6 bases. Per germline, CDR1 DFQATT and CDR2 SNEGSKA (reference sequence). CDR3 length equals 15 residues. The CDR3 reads CTAQIGASASYEQCF. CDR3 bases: TGCACTGCTCAGATCGGGGCTAGCGCGTCCTACGAGCAGTGCTTC.

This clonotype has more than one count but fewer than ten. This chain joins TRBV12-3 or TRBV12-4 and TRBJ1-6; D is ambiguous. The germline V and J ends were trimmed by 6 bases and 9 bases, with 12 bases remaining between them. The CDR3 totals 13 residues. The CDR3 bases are TGTGCCAGCAGCCTCGGACGGAGTTCACCCCTCCACTTT. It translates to CASSLGRSSPLHF.

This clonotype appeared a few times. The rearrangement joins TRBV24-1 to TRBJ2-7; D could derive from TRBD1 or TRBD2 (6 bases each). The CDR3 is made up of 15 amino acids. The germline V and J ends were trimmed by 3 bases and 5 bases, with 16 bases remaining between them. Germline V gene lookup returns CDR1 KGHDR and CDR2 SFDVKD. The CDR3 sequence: CATSDPLWGANEQYF. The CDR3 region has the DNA TGTGCCACCAGTGATCCGCTCTGGGGGGCCAACGAGCAGTACTTC.

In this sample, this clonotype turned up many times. The CDR3 protein is CASSSSRTRTDTQYF. The CDR3 nucleotides read TGTGCCAGCAGTTCTTCCCGGACAAGGACAGATACGCAGTATTTT. V and J are TRBV28 and TRBJ2-3, with a possible D match to TRBD1 (5 bases). In germline, CDR1 is MDHEN, CDR2 SYDVKM. The CDR3 consists of 15 residues. Trimming took 4 bases from V and 3 from J, leaving 14 bases between them. Supplemented by reference TRBV28 and TRBJ2-3, the full variable domain reads DVKVTQSSRYLVKRTGEKVFLECVQDMDHENMFWYRQDPGLGLRLIYFSYDVKMKEKGDIPEGYSVSREKKERFSLILESASTNQTSMYLCASSSSRTRTDTQYFGPGTRLTVL.

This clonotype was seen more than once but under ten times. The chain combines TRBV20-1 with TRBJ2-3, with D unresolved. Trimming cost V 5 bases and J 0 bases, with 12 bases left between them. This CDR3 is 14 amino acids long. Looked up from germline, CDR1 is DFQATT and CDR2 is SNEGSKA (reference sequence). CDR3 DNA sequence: TGCAGTGCTCCCCGCTATTCTAGCACAGATACGCAGTATTTT. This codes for CSAPRYSSTDTQYF.

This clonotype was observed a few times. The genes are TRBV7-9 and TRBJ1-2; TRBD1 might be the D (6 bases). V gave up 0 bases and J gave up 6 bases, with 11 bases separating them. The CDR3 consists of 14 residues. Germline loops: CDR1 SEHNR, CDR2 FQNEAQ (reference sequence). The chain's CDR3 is CASSLAGAGNGYTF. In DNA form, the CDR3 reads TGTGCCAGCAGCTTAGCGGGGGCAGGGAATGGCTACACCTTC.

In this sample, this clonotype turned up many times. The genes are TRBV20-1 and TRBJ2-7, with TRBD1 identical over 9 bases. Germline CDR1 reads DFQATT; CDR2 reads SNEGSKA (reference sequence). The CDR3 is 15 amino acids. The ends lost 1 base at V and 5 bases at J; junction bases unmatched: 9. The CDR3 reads CSARVVGDRVDEQYF. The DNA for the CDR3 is TGCAGTGCTAGAGTTGTTGGGGACAGGGTAGACGAGCAGTACTTC.

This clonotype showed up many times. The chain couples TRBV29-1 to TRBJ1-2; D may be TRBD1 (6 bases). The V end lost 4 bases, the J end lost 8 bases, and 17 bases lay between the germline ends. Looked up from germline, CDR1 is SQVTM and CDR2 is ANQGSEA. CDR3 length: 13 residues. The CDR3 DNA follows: TGCAGCGTTGCTAAACAGGGCTTGCTAGGCTACACCTTC. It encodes CSVAKQGLLGYTF.

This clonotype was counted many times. The CDR3: CASSSGDGWYEQYF. In DNA form, the CDR3 reads TGTGCCAGCAGTTCCGGGGACGGCTGGTACGAGCAGTACTTC. The chain has TRBV28 and TRBJ2-7, with D perhaps matching TRBD1 or TRBD2 (5 bases each). The V end lost 4 bases, the J end lost 4 bases, and 14 bases lay between the germline ends. The CDR3 length is 14 residues. Germline V gene data show CDR1 as MDHEN and CDR2 as SYDVKM.

The chain's CDR3 is CASSQEGRVRSPLHF. The CDR3 nucleotides read TGCGCCAGCAGCCAAGAAGGCAGGGTTCGTTCACCCCTCCACTTT. V usage is TRBV4-3 and J usage is TRBJ1-6, with TRBD1 as a possible D gene (5 bases). With 0 bases removed from V and 9 bases from J, the gap between germline ends came to 12 bases. Germline lookup yields CDR1 LGHNA and CDR2 YSLEER. CDR3 length: 15 amino acids.

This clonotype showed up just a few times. The CDR3 protein is CASSFSRLAGVKFF. Here the CDR3 DNA reads TGTGCCAGCAGTTTCTCGCGACTAGCGGGAGTAAAGTTCTTC. J is TRBJ2-1 and V is TRBV28; the match to TRBD2 covers 12 bases. CDR1 MDHEN and CDR2 SYDVKM come from the germline V gene. This CDR3 region has 14 residues. Germline trimming cut 3 bases from V and 14 bases from J; bases unmatched to any gene: 8.

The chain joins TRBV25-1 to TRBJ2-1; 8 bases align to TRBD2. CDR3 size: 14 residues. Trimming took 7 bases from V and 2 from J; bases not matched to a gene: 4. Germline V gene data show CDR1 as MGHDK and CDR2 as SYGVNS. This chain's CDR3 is CASTSGSPYNEQFF. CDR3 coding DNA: TGTGCCAGCACGAGCGGGAGTCCCTACAATGAGCAGTTCTTC.

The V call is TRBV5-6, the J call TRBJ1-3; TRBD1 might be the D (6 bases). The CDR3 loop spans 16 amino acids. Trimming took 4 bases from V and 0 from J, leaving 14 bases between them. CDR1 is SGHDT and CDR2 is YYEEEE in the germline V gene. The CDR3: CASSQGGQRSGNTIYF. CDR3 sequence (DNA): TGTGCCAGCAGCCAGGGAGGACAGCGCTCTGGAAACACCATATATTTT.

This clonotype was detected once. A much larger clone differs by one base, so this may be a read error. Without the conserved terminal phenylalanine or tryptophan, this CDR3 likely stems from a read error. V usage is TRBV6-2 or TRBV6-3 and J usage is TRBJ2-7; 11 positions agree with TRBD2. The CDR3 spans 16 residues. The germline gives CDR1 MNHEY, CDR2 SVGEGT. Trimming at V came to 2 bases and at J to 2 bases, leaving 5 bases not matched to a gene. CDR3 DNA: TGTGCCAGCAGTTACCCACTAGCGGGAGTTACCTACGAGCAGTACCTC. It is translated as CASSYPLAGVTYEQYL.

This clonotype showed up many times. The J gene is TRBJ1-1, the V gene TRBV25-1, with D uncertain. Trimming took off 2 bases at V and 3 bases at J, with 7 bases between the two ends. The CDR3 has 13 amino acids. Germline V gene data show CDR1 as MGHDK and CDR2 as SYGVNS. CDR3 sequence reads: CASSEVTDTEAFF. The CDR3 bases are TGTGCCAGCAGTGAAGTGACGGACACTGAAGCTTTCTTT.

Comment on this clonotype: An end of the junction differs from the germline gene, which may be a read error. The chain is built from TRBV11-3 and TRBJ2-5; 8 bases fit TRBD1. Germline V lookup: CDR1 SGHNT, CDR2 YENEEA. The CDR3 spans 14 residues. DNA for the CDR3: TGTGCCAGCAGCTTCGGACAGGGTGAAGAGACCCAGCACTTC. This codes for CASSFGQGEETQHF.

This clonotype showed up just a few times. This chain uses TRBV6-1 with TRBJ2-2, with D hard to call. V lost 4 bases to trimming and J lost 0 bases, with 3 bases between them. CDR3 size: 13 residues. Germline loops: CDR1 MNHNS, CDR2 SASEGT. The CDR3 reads CASSAPNTGELFF. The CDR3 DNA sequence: TGTGCCAGCAGTGCTCCGAACACCGGGGAGCTGTTTTTT.

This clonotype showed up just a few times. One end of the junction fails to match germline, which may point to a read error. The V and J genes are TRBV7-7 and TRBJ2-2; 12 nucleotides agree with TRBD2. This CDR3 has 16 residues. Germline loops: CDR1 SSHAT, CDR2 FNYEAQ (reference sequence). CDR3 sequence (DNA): TGTGCTAGCAGCACACGACTAGCGGGAGACACCGGGGAGCTGTTTTTT. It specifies CASSTRLAGDTGELFF.

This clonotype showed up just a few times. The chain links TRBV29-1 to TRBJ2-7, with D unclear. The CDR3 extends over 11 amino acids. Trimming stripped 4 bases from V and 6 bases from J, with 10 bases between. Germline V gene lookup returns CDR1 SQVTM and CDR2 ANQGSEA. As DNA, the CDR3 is TGCAGCGTTGCTCTAGGTTCCGAGCAGTACTTC. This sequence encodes CSVALGSEQYF.

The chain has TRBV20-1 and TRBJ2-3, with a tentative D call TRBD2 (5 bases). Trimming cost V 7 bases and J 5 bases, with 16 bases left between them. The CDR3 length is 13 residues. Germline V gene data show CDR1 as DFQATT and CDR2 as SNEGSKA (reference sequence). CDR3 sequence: CSGSGSGGDTQYF. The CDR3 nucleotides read TGCAGTGGCTCCGGGTCAGGAGGAGATACGCAGTATTTT.

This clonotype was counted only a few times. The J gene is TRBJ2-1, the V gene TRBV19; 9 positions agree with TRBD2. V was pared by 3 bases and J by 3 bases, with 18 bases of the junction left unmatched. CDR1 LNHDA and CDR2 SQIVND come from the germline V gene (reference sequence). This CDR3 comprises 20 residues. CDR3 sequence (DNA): TGTGCCAGTAGTATTCCCTCTGGAGGTGGCGGGAGGGTTCTCTACAATGAGCAGTTCTTC. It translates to CASSIPSGGGGRVLYNEQFF.